The clone carrying this T cell receptor (beta chain) appeared many times. Its target is not known. Trimming took 0 bases from V and 10 from J, leaving 15 bases between them. The germline CDR1 and CDR2 sequences are MNHEY and SVGAGI. The CDR3 extends over 14 amino acids. The data were obtained in a study of T-cell memory formation after mild COVID-19. TCRdb called the 5' RACE reads again in MiXCR, with one record for every CDR3 protein. The sample contains tens of thousands of distinct CDR3 sequences, 6% to 7.5% of which appear only once. Points from the study as a whole: CD4+ clones that contracted lay mainly in CM and EM; CD8+ ones lay in EMRA.

This clonotype was sampled from an adult who had mild COVID-19 (a few samples of this study predate the infection). Cell type and time point are not known. Material for sequencing was PBMCs or a T cell subset sorted from them (not recorded which). This chain uses TRBV6-5 with TRBJ1-1; D is uncertain. CDR3 amino acids: CASSYSTRTEVAFF. CDR3 in DNA: TGTGCCAGCAGTTACTCGACCAGGACTGAAGTAGCTTTCTTT.